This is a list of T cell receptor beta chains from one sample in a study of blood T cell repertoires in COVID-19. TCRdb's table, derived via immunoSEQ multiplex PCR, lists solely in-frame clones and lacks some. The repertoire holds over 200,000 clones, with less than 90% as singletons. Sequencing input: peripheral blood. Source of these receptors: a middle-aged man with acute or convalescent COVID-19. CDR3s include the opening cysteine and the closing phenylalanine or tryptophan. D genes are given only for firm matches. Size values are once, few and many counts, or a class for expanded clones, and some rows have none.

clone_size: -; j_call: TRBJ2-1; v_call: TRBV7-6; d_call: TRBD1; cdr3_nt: TGTGCCAGCAGCTTCTCGGGACAGGGGGCTAGTGAGCAGTTCTTC; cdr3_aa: CASSFSGQGASEQFF
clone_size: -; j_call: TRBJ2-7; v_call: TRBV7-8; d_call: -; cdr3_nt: TGTGCCAGCAGCTTAATGGGTTTGGCAGGGGTGGACGAGCAGTACTTC; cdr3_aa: CASSLMGLAGVDEQYF
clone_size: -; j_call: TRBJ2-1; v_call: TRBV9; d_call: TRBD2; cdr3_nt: TGTGCCAGCAGCGTAGGGCTAGCGGGGGGGCAAGAGCAGTTCTTC; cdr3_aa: CASSVGLAGGQEQFF
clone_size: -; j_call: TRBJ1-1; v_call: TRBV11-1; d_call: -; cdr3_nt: TGTGCCAGCAGCTTTGCCGCCGGCAGGAAGAACACTGAAGCTTTCTTT; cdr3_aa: CASSFAAGRKNTEAFF
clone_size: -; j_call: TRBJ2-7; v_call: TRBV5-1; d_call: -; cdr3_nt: TGCGCCATCGTGAAGCGTTCCTACGAGCAGTACTTC; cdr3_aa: CAIVKRSYEQYF
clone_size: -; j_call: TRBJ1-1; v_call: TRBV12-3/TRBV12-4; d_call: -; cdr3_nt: TGTGCCAGCAGTGAGGGGACACAAGCTTTCTTT; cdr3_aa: CASSEGTQAFF
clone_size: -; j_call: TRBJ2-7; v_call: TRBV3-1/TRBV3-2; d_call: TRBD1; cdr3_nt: TGTGCCAGCAGCCAGGGGACAGTAAGCTACGAGCAGTACTTC; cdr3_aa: CASSQGTVSYEQYF
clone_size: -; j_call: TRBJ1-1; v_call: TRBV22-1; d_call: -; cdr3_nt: TGTCCTGGGAGCGCACCAGGGGCCCTTGAAGCTTTCTTT; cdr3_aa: CPGSAPGALEAFF
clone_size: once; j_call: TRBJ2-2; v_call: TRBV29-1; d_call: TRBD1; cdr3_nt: TGCAGCGTTGAAACAGGACAGGACACCGGGGAGCTGTTTTTT; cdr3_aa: CSVETGQDTGELFF
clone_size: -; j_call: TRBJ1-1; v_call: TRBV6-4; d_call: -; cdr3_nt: TGTGCCAGCAGTGTAGGAGCGATGCCGCCGATGAACACTGAAGCTTTCTTT; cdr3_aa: CASSVGAMPPMNTEAFF
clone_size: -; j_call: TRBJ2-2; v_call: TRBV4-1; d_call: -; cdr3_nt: TGCGCCAGCAGCCCCCCCGGGCAGGGCGTTGGCACCGGGGAGCTGTTTTTT; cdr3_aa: CASSPPGQGVGTGELFF
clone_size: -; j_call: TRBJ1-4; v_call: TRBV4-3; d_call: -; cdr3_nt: TGCGCCAGCAGCCAAGTGGCACAGGGCGACGAAAAACTGTTTTTT; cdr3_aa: CASSQVAQGDEKLFF
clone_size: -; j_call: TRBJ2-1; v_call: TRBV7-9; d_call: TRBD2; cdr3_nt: TGTGCCAGCAGCTTAGTTGGGGGAGGGGAGCAGTTCTTC; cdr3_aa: CASSLVGGGEQFF
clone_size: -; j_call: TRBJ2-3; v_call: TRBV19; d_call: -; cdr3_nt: TGTGCCAGTAGTATAGTGGAGGGAACAGATACGCAGTATTTT; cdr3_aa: CASSIVEGTDTQYF
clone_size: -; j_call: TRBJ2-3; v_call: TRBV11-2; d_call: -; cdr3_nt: TGTGCCAGCAGCCACTTGGGTCAGCGGAGCACAGATACGCAGTATTTT; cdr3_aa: CASSHLGQRSTDTQYF
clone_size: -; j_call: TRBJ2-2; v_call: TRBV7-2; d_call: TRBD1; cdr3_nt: TGTGCCAGCAGCTTAGCCGGACAGGGGTGGAACACCGGGGAGCTGTTTTTT; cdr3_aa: CASSLAGQGWNTGELFF
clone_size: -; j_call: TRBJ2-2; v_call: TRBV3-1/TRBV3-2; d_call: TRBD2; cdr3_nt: TGTGCCAGCAGCCAACCCCAAATTAGCGGGGGGTGTACCGGGGAGCTGTTTTTT; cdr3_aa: CASSQPQISGGCTGELFF
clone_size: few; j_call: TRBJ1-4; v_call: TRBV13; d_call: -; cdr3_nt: TGTGCCAGCAGTCCACGGCAGGGGCCTCAGGGAAAACTGTTTTTT; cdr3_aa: CASSPRQGPQGKLFF
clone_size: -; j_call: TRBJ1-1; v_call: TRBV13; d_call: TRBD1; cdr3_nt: TGTGCCAGCAGCCCTAGGACAGGAGTCGAATTGGTGGCTTTCTTT; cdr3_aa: CASSPRTGVELVAFF
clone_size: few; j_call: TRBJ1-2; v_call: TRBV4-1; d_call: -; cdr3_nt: TGCGCCAGCAGCCCCCCTTCCGGACAGACCCTCGGCTACTATGGCTACACCTTC; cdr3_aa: CASSPPSGQTLGYYGYTF
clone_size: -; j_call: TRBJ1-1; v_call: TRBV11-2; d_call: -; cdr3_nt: TGTGCCAGCAGCTTAGATCGGTGGAGTCGGAACACTGAAGCTTTCTTT; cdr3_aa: CASSLDRWSRNTEAFF
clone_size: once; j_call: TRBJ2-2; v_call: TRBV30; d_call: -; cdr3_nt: TGTGCCTGGAGTATACAGGGTTCCGGGGAGCTGTTTTTT; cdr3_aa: CAWSIQGSGELFF
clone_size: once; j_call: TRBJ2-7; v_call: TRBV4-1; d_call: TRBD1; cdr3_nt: TGCGCCAGCAGCCAGCTGTGGACAGGGGACTCCTACGAGCAGTACTTC; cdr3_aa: CASSQLWTGDSYEQYF
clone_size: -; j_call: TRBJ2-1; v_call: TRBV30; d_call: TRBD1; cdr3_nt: TGTGCCTGGAGTGCAGGGACAGTCTACAATGAGCAGTTCTTC; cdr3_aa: CAWSAGTVYNEQFF
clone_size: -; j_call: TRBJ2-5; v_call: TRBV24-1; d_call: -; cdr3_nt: TGTGCCACCAGTGATTTCGGACTTGCCCAAGAGACCCAGTACTTC; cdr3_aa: CATSDFGLAQETQYF